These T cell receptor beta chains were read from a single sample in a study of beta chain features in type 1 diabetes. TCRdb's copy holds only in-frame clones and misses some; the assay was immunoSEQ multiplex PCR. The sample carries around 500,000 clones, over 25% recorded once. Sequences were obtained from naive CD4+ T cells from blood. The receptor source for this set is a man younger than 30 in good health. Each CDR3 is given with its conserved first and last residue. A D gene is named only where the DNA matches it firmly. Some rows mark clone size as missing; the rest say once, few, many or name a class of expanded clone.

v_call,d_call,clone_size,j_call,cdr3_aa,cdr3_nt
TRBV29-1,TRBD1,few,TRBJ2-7,CSVAGTGAYEQYF,TGCAGCGTTGCCGGGACAGGGGCTTACGAGCAGTACTTC
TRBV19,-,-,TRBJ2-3,CASSIDLVGTQYF,TGTGCCAGTAGTATAGATCTAGTAGGTACGCAGTATTTT
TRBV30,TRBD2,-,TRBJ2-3,CAWVGMGPSLRSGGEDTQYF,TGTGCCTGGGTAGGGATGGGGCCCTCCCTCAGGTCGGGAGGTGAAGATACGCAGTATTTT
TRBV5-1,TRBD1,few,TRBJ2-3,CASSRTTGLGTDTQYF,TGCGCCAGCAGCCGAACGACAGGGTTAGGCACAGATACGCAGTATTTT
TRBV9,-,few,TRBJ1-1,CASSVVGGNTEAFF,TGTGCCAGCAGCGTAGTAGGGGGAAACACTGAAGCTTTCTTT
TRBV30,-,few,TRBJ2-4,CAAREKGNIQYF,TGTGCCGCACGGGAGAAGGGAAACATTCAGTACTTC
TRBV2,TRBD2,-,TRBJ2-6,CASSYGPSLAGTISGANVLTF,TGTGCCAGCAGTTACGGACCCTCACTAGCGGGAACCATCTCTGGGGCCAACGTCCTGACTTTC
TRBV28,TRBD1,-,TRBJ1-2,CASSLPQGAQGYTF,TGTGCCAGCAGTTTACCCCAGGGGGCGCAAGGCTACACCTTC
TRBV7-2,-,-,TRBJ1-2,CASSRGLGQGDGYTF,TGTGCCAGCAGCCGAGGGTTGGGGCAGGGAGATGGCTACACCTTC
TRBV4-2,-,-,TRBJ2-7,CASSLGRGDYEQYF,TGTGCCAGCAGCCTTGGGCGGGGAGACTACGAGCAGTACTTC
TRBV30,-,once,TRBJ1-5,CAWSGGNLGQPQHF,TGTGCCTGGAGTGGCGGCAACCTCGGGCAGCCCCAGCATTTT
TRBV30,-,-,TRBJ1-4,CAWSVRSATNEKLFF,TGTGCCTGGAGTGTACGGAGTGCAACTAATGAAAAACTGTTTTTT
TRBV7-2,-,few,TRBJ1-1,CASSPQGSANTEAFF,TGTGCCAGCAGCCCCCAGGGGAGTGCGAACACTGAAGCTTTCTTT
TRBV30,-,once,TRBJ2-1,CAWSQGRAGNEQFF,TGTGCCTGGAGTCAAGGGAGAGCGGGCAATGAGCAGTTCTTC
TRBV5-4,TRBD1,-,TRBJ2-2,CASSFQGESNGELFF,TGTGCCAGCAGCTTTCAGGGGGAGTCGAACGGGGAGCTGTTTTTT
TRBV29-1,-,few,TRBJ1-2,CSVAQSEGVYYGYTF,TGCAGCGTTGCGCAGTCGGAGGGTGTATACTATGGCTACACCTTC
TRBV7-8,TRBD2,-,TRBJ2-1,CASSLPGLAGGPGYNEQFF,TGTGCCAGCAGCTTGCCGGGACTAGCGGGAGGGCCCGGCTACAATGAGCAGTTCTTC
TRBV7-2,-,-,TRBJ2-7,CASSFFVGEQYF,TGTGCCAGCAGCTTTTTTGTCGGTGAGCAGTACTTC
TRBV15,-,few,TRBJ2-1,CATSRDQGNSREQFF,TGTGCCACCAGCAGAGATCAGGGTAACTCTCGTGAGCAGTTCTTC
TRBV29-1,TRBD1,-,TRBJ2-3,CSVEDRGQGDTQYF,TGCAGCGTCGAGGACAGGGGGCAAGGAGATACGCAGTATTTT
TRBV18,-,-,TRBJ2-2,CASSQQGPGELFF,TGTGCCAGCTCACAACAGGGTCCCGGGGAGCTGTTTTTT
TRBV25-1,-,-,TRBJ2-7,CASSEVRLGEQYF,TGTGCCAGCAGTGAGGTCAGGTTAGGCGAGCAGTACTTC
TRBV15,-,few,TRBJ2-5,CATSRDLGGRETQYF,TGTGCCACCAGCAGAGATCTAGGCGGTAGAGAGACCCAGTACTTC
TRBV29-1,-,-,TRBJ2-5,CSVTLAGAGQETQYF,TGCAGCGTGACCCTCGCGGGGGCAGGCCAAGAGACCCAGTACTTC
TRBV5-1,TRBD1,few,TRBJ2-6,CATTPGGSGANVLTF,TGCGCCACCACTCCAGGGGGTTCTGGGGCCAACGTCCTGACTTTC
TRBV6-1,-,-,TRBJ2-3,CASNRRGYTDTQYF,TGTGCCAGCAACAGGAGAGGGTACACAGATACGCAGTATTTT
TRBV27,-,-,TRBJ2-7,CASRRTDTYEQYF,TGTGCCAGCAGACGGACTGATACCTACGAGCAGTACTTC
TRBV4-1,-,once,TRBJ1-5,CASSKTDRVSQPQHF,TGCGCCAGCAGCAAAACAGACAGAGTGAGTCAGCCCCAGCATTTT
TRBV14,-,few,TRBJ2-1,CASRPAAGSRVDEQFF,TGTGCCAGCAGGCCGGCTGCCGGGAGCCGAGTCGATGAGCAGTTCTTC
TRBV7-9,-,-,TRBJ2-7,CASSLMEGEQYF,TGTGCCAGCAGCTTAATGGAGGGCGAGCAGTACTTC
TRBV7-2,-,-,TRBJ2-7,CASSLETGAVYEQYF,TGTGCCAGCAGCTTAGAAACGGGAGCGGTTTACGAGCAGTACTTC
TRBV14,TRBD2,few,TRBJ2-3,CASSVSTSAFTDTQYF,TGTGCCAGCAGCGTCTCGACTAGCGCATTCACAGATACGCAGTATTTT
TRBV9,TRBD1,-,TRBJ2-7,CASSFGQARSYEQYF,TGTGCCAGCAGCTTTGGACAGGCCCGCTCCTACGAGCAGTACTTC
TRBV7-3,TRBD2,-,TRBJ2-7,CASSRTSGRRGSYEQYF,TGTGCCAGCAGCCGGACTAGCGGGAGAAGGGGATCCTACGAGCAGTACTTC
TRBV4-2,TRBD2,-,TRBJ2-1,CASSPLAGGRGEQFF,TGTGCCAGCAGCCCACTAGCGGGAGGGAGAGGGGAGCAGTTCTTC
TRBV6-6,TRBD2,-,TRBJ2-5,CASSFSAGPPETQYF,TGTGCCAGCAGTTTCTCAGCGGGACCCCCAGAGACCCAGTACTTC
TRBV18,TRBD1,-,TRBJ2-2,CASSGDSTGELFF,TGTGCCAGCTCGGGGGACAGCACCGGGGAGCTGTTTTTT
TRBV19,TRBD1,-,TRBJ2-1,CASRRQGAGNEQFF,TGTGCCAGTAGGAGACAGGGGGCTGGGAATGAGCAGTTCTTC
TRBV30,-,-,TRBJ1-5,CAWSAREGQPQHF,TGTGCCTGGAGTGCTCGGGAGGGTCAGCCCCAGCATTTT
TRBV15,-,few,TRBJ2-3,CATSRGPGQMTDTQYF,TGTGCCACCAGCAGAGGACCTGGACAGATGACAGATACGCAGTATTTT
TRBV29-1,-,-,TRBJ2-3,CSVDRGSGITDTQYF,TGCAGCGTTGATAGGGGGAGCGGTATCACAGATACGCAGTATTTT
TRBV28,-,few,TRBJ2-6,CASSFRRGSGANVLTF,TGTGCCAGCAGTTTTCGTAGAGGCTCTGGGGCCAACGTCCTGACTTTC
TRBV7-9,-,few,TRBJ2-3,CASSLTRDTDTQYF,TGTGCCAGCAGCTTAACTCGGGACACAGATACGCAGTATTTT
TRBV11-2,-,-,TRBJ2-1,CASSSLRWDSYNEQFF,TGTGCCAGCAGCTCCCTACGGTGGGACTCCTACAATGAGCAGTTCTTC
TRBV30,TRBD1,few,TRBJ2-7,CAWTPDRGAYEQYF,TGTGCCTGGACTCCGGACAGGGGAGCCTACGAGCAGTACTTC
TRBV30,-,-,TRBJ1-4,CAWSLGSTNEKLFF,TGTGCCTGGAGTCTCGGGTCAACTAATGAAAAACTGTTTTTT
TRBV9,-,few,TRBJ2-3,CASSQTADTQYF,TGTGCCAGCAGCCAAACTGCAGATACGCAGTATTTT
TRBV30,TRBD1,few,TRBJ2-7,CAWSVRQGSSYEQYF,TGTGCCTGGAGTGTACGACAGGGGAGCTCCTACGAGCAGTACTTC
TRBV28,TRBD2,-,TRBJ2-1,CASSSGTSRDEQFF,TGTGCCAGCAGTTCCGGGACTAGTAGGGATGAGCAGTTCTTC
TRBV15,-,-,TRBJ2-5,CATSRGERYQETQYF,TGTGCCACCAGCAGGGGCGAGAGGTACCAAGAGACCCAGTACTTC
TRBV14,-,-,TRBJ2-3,CASSHATGYGTDTQYF,TGTGCCAGCAGCCACGCTACAGGGTATGGCACAGATACGCAGTATTTT
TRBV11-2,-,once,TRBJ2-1,CASSSASGSSYNEQFF,TGTGCCAGCAGCTCGGCCTCGGGAAGCTCCTACAATGAGCAGTTCTTC
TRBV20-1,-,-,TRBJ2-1,CSAPGAGWLVF,TGCAGTGCCCCCGGGGCGGGTTGGTTGGTCTTC
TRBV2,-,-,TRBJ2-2,CASSPNRAGPNTGELFF,TGTGCCAGCAGCCCGAATAGGGCCGGACCGAACACCGGGGAGCTGTTTTTT
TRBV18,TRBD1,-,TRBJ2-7,CASSSTGKDYEQYF,TGTGCCAGCTCATCGACAGGGAAAGACTACGAGCAGTACTTC
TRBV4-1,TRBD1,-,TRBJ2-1,CASSQRQGGNEQFF,TGCGCCAGCAGCCAAAGACAGGGGGGCAATGAGCAGTTCTTC